This is a list of T cell receptor beta chains from one sample in a study of blood T cells in healthy people across ages. TCRdb passed the 5' RACE reads through MiXCR, listing each CDR3 protein once. The profile shows 800,000 or so distinct CDR3 sequences, 62% of them singletons. The material sequenced was blood. The receptor set was obtained from a man younger than 40 in good health. CDR3s include the opening cysteine and the closing phenylalanine or tryptophan. The order of the fields is J gene, clone size, V gene, D gene, CDR3 DNA, CDR3 protein. D genes are given only for firm matches. Only part of the rows carry a size: once, few, many, or a class if the clone is expanded.

>TRBJ2-6|few|TRBV6-2/TRBV6-3|NA
TGTGCCAGCACCAAAGGGCAGGGCTCCTCTGGGGCCAACGTCCTGACTTTC
CASTKGQGSSGANVLTF
>TRBJ2-3|NA|TRBV14|NA
TGTGCCAGCAGCCAAGATACGACAGCCTCAGATACGCAGTATTTT
CASSQDTTASDTQYF
>TRBJ2-5|NA|TRBV6-5|NA
TGTGCCAGCAGTCCGTCATATAGGAATGAGCAGTACTTC
CASSPSYRNEQYF
>TRBJ2-1|once|TRBV7-9|NA
TGTGCCAGCAGCTTCGACGGGGGCCCTTACAATGAGCAGTTCTTC
CASSFDGGPYNEQFF
>TRBJ1-5|NA|TRBV13|NA
TGTGCCAGCAGCTTAGGACGAGCGAATCAGCCCCAGCATTTT
CASSLGRANQPQHF
>TRBJ1-6|NA|TRBV4-3|NA
TGCGCCAGCAGCCAAGCAGGGGTAAATAATTCACCCCTCCACTTT
CASSQAGVNNSPLHF
>TRBJ1-2|NA|TRBV29-1|TRBD1
TGTAGCGTCTCACCGGGACAGGGGGTTGGCTACACCTTC
CSVSPGQGVGYTF
>TRBJ2-6|once|TRBV6-5|NA
TGTGCCAGCAGTTACTCGACTGGGTCTGGGGCCAACGTCCTGACTTTC
CASSYSTGSGANVLTF
>TRBJ1-2|NA|TRBV12-3/TRBV12-4|NA
TGTGCCAGCAGTTTGGGGGGGACTCACTTGCCCGGCTACACCTTC
CASSLGGTHLPGYTF
>TRBJ1-2|few|TRBV18|TRBD1
TGTGCCAGCTCACCAAACGAGCAGGGACAGGGTTGTGGCTACACCTTC
CASSPNEQGQGCGYTF
>TRBJ2-5|NA|TRBV9|NA
TGTGCCAGCAGCGCCCTCCGAGAGGGGACACAGGTGAAAACCCTCCAAGAGACCCAGTACTTC
CASSALREGTQVKTLQETQYF